A single sample is the source of the 23 T cell receptor beta chains below, sequenced in a study of T cells in Graves' hyperthyroidism and ophthalmopathy. TCR beta CDR3 sequences were amplified from RNA transcripts. The HTBI primer set served for first-round RT-PCR of the TCR CDR3. TCRdb ran MiXCR on the multiplex PCR reads and lists one entry per CDR3 protein. The sample contains 400,000 to 550,000 distinct CDR3 sequences, less than 25% of which appear only once. Sequencing used blood. These TCRs come from a woman in her 30s with Graves' ophthalmopathy.

This clonotype was counted ten times or more. This sequence joins TRBV12-3 or TRBV12-4 and TRBJ1-2; 8 bases fit TRBD1. The junction had 7 bases not matched to a gene; V was cut back by 4 bases and J by 3 bases. This CDR3 region has 15 residues. This CDR3 reads CASSSRQGNDYGYTF. The CDR3 DNA is TGTGCCAGCAGTTCGCGACAGGGGAACGACTATGGCTACACCTTC.

On this clonotype: The junction and the germline gene differ at one end; a read error may be behind it. The chain has TRBV12-3 or TRBV12-4 and TRBJ1-5; D might be TRBD1 (5 bases). The CDR3 sequence is 13 residues long. The CDR3 here is CVSSWNRNQPQHF. For the CDR3, the DNA is TGTGTCAGCAGTTGGAACAGGAATCAGCCCCAGCATTTT.

V gene TRBV12-3 or TRBV12-4 combines with J gene TRBJ1-2; 8 bases align to TRBD1. The V gene end was trimmed by 6 bases and the J gene end by 8 bases; junction bases not matched to a gene: 5. This CDR3 comprises 12 residues. Written as DNA, the CDR3 is TGTGCCAGCAGAGAACAGGGGGGCGGCTACACCTTC. This gives the protein CASREQGGGYTF.

This clonotype showed up many times. This chain connects TRBV6-2 or TRBV6-3 to TRBJ1-1; D is unclear. The CDR3 loop spans 13 amino acids. Germline values: CDR1 MNHEY, CDR2 SVGEGT. Trimming stripped 1 base from V and 3 bases from J, with 6 bases between. CDR3 protein: CASSYLVYTEAFF. DNA of the CDR3: TGTGCCAGCAGTTACTTGGTTTACACTGAAGCTTTCTTT.

This clonotype showed up many times. CDR3 DNA: TGTGCCAGCAGTATACCGACAGGCAACAATGAGCAGTTCTTC. This encodes CASSIPTGNNEQFF. The gene calls are TRBV12-3 or TRBV12-4 and TRBJ2-1; D possibly corresponds to TRBD1 (6 bases). The germline V and J ends were trimmed by 5 bases and 5 bases, with 13 bases remaining between them. CDR3 length equals 14 residues.

In this sample, this clonotype turned up many times. This chain uses TRBV28 with TRBJ1-2; 8 bases are shared with TRBD1. Trimming took 7 bases from V and 7 from J; bases not matched to a gene: 5. Germline CDR1 MDHEN, CDR2 SYDVKM. The CDR3 extends over 12 amino acids. The CDR3 nucleotides read TGTGCCAGCACGGACAGGGTTAGTGGCTACACCTTC. Its translation is CASTDRVSGYTF.

This clonotype was picked up a small number of times. J is TRBJ2-5 and V is TRBV9; the D is unclear. The CDR3 has 16 amino acids. Germline V gene lookup returns CDR1 SGDLS and CDR2 YYNGEE. Trimming took off 4 bases at V and 0 bases at J, with 16 bases between the two ends. The CDR3 DNA reads as TGTGCCAGCAGCCCCACCTGGACGGAAAACCAAGAGACCCAGTACTTC. It specifies CASSPTWTENQETQYF.

V gene TRBV5-1 combines with J gene TRBJ1-2, with TRBD1 matching 8 bases. Germline V gene sequence: CDR1 SGHRS, CDR2 YFSETQ. The CDR3 runs 16 residues. Germline trimming cut 6 bases from V and 8 bases from J; bases unmatched to any gene: 18. CDR3 coding DNA: TGCGCCAGCACGTTGGCCACCTCAGGGGGCGCGAGGGGCTACACCTTC. This encodes CASTLATSGGARGYTF.

About this clonotype: Germline and junction disagree at one end, which may indicate a read error. The V and J genes are TRBV9 and TRBJ2-7; 14 bases are shared with TRBD2. CDR1 is SGDLS and CDR2 is YYNGEE in the germline V gene. The CDR3 covers 16 residues. CDR3: CASNVGLAGGTYEQYF. CDR3 sequence (DNA): TGTGCCAGCAACGTAGGACTAGCGGGGGGAACCTACGAGCAGTACTTC.

This clonotype was observed at least ten times. This chain uses TRBV7-3 with TRBJ1-1, with D perhaps TRBD1 (6 bases). Germline assignment: CDR1 SGHTA and CDR2 FQGTGA. The CDR3 runs 14 residues. V was cut by 0 bases and J by 3 bases, with 8 bases left in between. The CDR3, as DNA: TGTGCCAGCAGCTTAACAGGGGGATACACTGAAGCTTTCTTT. Its translation: CASSLTGGYTEAFF. The full variable domain, with the rest looked up from reference TRBV7-3 and TRBJ1-1, is GAGVSQTPSNKVTEKGKYVELRCDPISGHTALYWYRQSLGQGPEFLIYFQGTGAADDSGLPNDRFFAVRPEGSVSTLKIQRTERGDSAVYLCASSLTGGYTEAFFGQGTRLTVV.

This clonotype was seen repeatedly, ten times or more. V and J are TRBV24-1 and TRBJ1-1; D unresolved. V dropped 9 bases and J dropped 2 bases, with 12 bases sitting between them. The germline CDR1 and CDR2 sequences are KGHDR and SFDVKD. CDR3 size: 13 residues. The CDR3 region is CATRGSTNTEAFF. The CDR3 DNA is TGTGCCACCCGCGGATCTACTAACACTGAAGCTTTCTTT.

The genes are TRBV6-1 and TRBJ1-1, with 7 bases lining up with TRBD1. Germline V gives CDR1 MNHNS, CDR2 SASEGT. V was clipped by 7 bases and J by 0 bases; unmatched bases: 5. This CDR3 spans 14 amino acids. CDR3 sequence: CASKNRGMNTEAFF. CDR3 DNA: TGTGCCAGCAAAAACAGGGGAATGAACACTGAAGCTTTCTTT.

Ten or more counts support this clonotype. The genes are TRBV3-1 and TRBJ1-2, with 10 bases identical to TRBD1. The CDR3 extends over 15 amino acids. The germline V gene has CDR1 LGHDT and CDR2 YNNKEL (reference sequence). The V segment lost 3 bases and the J segment 4 bases; nucleotides outside the gene matches: 5. CDR3: CASSQGDRGSYGYTF. DNA of the CDR3: TGTGCCAGCAGCCAGGGGGACAGGGGTAGCTATGGCTACACCTTC.

This clonotype was seen many times. This CDR3 is CASSLWGRQGGEQYF. In DNA, the CDR3 is TGTGCCAGCAGTTTGTGGGGGAGGCAGGGGGGCGAGCAGTACTTC. The chain couples TRBV12-3 or TRBV12-4 to TRBJ2-7, with D tentatively TRBD1 (7 bases). The CDR3 spans 15 residues. The ends were cut back, 3 bases at V and 6 bases at J, with 18 bases in the middle.

This clonotype was seen many times. The rearrangement joins TRBV6-1 to TRBJ2-7; D gene unclear. The germline V gene encodes CDR1 MNHNS and CDR2 SASEGT. This CDR3 has 15 residues. With 8 bases removed from V and 0 bases from J, the gap between germline ends came to 17 bases. CDR3 in amino acids: CASRETRANSYEQYF. DNA of the CDR3: TGTGCCAGCCGAGAAACCCGGGCTAACTCCTACGAGCAGTACTTC.

Comments on this clonotype: The CDR3 carries no conserved terminal phenylalanine or tryptophan, so it likely arises from a read error. The V and J genes are TRBV10-3 and TRBJ1-1, with 7 bases aligning to TRBD1. The CDR3 length is 15 residues. Germline lookup yields CDR1 ENHRY and CDR2 SYGVKD. With V trimmed by 4 bases and J by 5 bases, 10 bases remained unmatched. Here the CDR3 reads CAISGRDSGKTEAFV. For the CDR3, the DNA is TGTGCCATCAGTGGAAGGGACAGCGGAAAGACTGAAGCTTTCGTT.

For the CDR3, the DNA is TGTGCCAGCAGTTACGGTCAGGTTATCTCTGAAGCTTTCTTT. Translating gives CASSYGQVISEAFF. The chain has TRBV6-2 or TRBV6-3 and TRBJ1-1; D unclear. Germline lookup yields CDR1 MNHEY and CDR2 SVGEGT. Trimming removed 2 bases at V and 6 bases at J, with 13 bases between. This CDR3 is 14 amino acids long.

Note on this clonotype: Sequence at one end of the junction differs from germline and may be a read error. The V call is TRBV30, the J call TRBJ1-1; D perhaps matches TRBD1 (5 bases). The CDR3 spans 13 residues. Per germline, CDR1 GTSNPN and CDR2 SVGIG (reference sequence). The CDR3 DNA reads as TGTGCCTGGAGACCAGGGACGAACACTGAAGCTTGCTTT. Translated: CAWRPGTNTEACF.

This clonotype was seen repeatedly, ten times or more. This chain links TRBV20-1 with TRBJ2-7; D call uncertain. The V and J ends lost 8 bases and 1 base respectively, with 9 bases between them. Germline lookup yields CDR1 DFQATT and CDR2 SNEGSKA (reference sequence). The CDR3 is made up of 11 amino acids. CDR3 coding DNA: TGCAGTTGCGAGATTTCCTACGAGCAGTACTTC. It yields the protein CSCEISYEQYF.

This clonotype showed up just once. Possible read error: a much larger clone is one base away. The chain couples TRBV28 to TRBJ2-7; weak D call: TRBD1 (6 bases). The V gene's germline CDR1 is MDHEN and CDR2 SYDVKM. The V end lost 8 bases, the J end lost 2 bases, and 16 bases lay between the germline ends. The CDR3 is 14 amino acids. The CDR3 DNA sequence: TGTGCCAGCTATGCTTCCTGGACAGCCTACGAGCAGTACTTC. The encoded protein is CASYASWTAYEQYF.

This clonotype was found many times. The chain joins TRBV30 to TRBJ1-1; TRBD1 is a possible D gene (6 bases). There are 14 residues in the CDR3. The V gene's germline CDR1 is GTSNPN and CDR2 SVGIG (reference sequence). Trimming took off 1 base at V and 7 bases at J, with 16 bases between the two ends. Written as DNA, the CDR3 is TGTGCCTGGAGTGCTCGTGCAGGGGCGGTTGAAGCTTTCTTT. Protein: CAWSARAGAVEAFF.

This clonotype was found many times. CDR3: CASRFTESSYEQYF. CDR3 sequence (DNA): TGCGCCAGCAGGTTTACAGAGAGCTCCTACGAGCAGTACTTC. The V call is TRBV5-1, the J call TRBJ2-7; D uncertain. The CDR3 contains 14 residues. Germline values: CDR1 SGHRS, CDR2 YFSETQ. Trimming removed 5 bases from V and 0 bases from J, with 12 bases in between.

The chain carries TRBV5-1 and TRBJ2-5; D gene unclear. V lost 0 bases and J lost 1, with 7 bases in between. CDR1 is SGHRS and CDR2 is YFSETQ in the germline V gene. The CDR3 is 14 residues long. Here the CDR3 reads CASSLDRFQETQYF. CDR3 coding DNA: TGCGCCAGCAGCTTGGACAGATTCCAAGAGACCCAGTACTTC. The full variable domain, in which reference TRBV5-1 and TRBJ2-5 provide the parts outside the CDR3, is KAGVTQTPRYLIKTRGQQVTLSCSPISGHRSVSWYQQTPGQGLQFLFEYFSETQRNKGNFPGRFSGRQFSNSRSEMNVSTLELGDSALYLCASSLDRFQETQYFGPGTRLLVL.